This passage covers 21 T cell receptor beta chains from one sample sequenced in a study. MiXCR was run by TCRdb on the 5' RACE reads, yielding one entry per CDR3 protein. The repertoire holds some 30,000 distinct CDR3 sequences, under 30% seen once, with approximately 3.7% in the top ten. The sequenced sample consisted of naive CD4+ T cells sorted from a lymph node. Subset given: naive CD4+ T cells, CD4+CD45RA+CD25-. The receptors come from a female donor with breast cancer.

The table lists this clonotype with a few counts. Relative to the germline gene, one junction end is altered; a read error may explain this. The rearrangement links TRBV15 to TRBJ2-3, with D perhaps TRBD2 (7 bases). This CDR3 is built from 14 residues. CDR1 is LNHNV and CDR2 is YYDKDF in the germline V gene (reference sequence). This CDR3 is CTTSSGVGQDTQYF. CDR3 sequence (DNA): TGTACCACCAGCAGCGGGGTGGGACAAGATACGCAGTATTTT.

In this sample, this clonotype is medium-sized (0.01 to 0.1%). This chain joins TRBV20-1 and TRBJ2-1; 14 bases line up with TRBD2. CDR1 is DFQATT, CDR2 SNEGSKA, per germline (reference sequence). CDR3 length: 14 amino acids. The V gene end was trimmed by 3 bases and the J gene end by 6 bases; junction bases not matched to a gene: 1. CDR3 in amino acids: CSARGLAGVNEQFF. The CDR3 bases are TGCAGTGCTAGGGGACTAGCGGGAGTCAATGAGCAGTTCTTC.

The chain is built from TRBV18 and TRBJ1-4, with a tentative D call TRBD1 (6 bases). CDR1 is KGHSH, CDR2 LQKENI, per germline. This CDR3 contains 13 residues. The V end was cut by 8 bases, the J end by 3 bases, with 10 bases between. This CDR3 reads CASAGGSNEKLFF. In nucleotides, the CDR3 is TGTGCCAGCGCTGGGGGCTCTAATGAAAAACTGTTTTTT.

The chain employs TRBV18 and TRBJ1-3, with 10 bases fitting TRBD1. The CDR3 runs 17 residues. Germline CDR1 is KGHSH and CDR2 is LQKENI. The V gene end was trimmed by 3 bases and the J gene end by 0 bases; junction bases not matched to a gene: 5. CDR3 amino acids: CASSPRGQGSSGNTIYF. CDR3 in DNA: TGTGCCAGCTCACCCCGGGGACAGGGGAGCTCTGGAAACACCATATATTTT.

Judged by abundance, this clonotype is medium-sized. CDR3 nucleotides: TGCAGTGCCGAGGACCTGATGACCTACGAGCAGTACTTC. Amino acid sequence: CSAEDLMTYEQYF. The chain has TRBV20-1 and TRBJ2-7; no firm D call. In germline, CDR1 is DFQATT, CDR2 SNEGSKA (reference sequence). The CDR3 length is 13 residues. V was pared by 6 bases and J by 2 bases, with 14 bases between.

Points on this clonotype: A much larger clone lies one base from this, so it may be a read error. The V call is TRBV9, the J call TRBJ2-7; 7 positions match TRBD2. Unmatched junction bases numbered 8, after V lost 0 bases and J lost 5 bases. The germline V gene has CDR1 SGDLS and CDR2 YYNGEE. The CDR3 is 15 residues long. CDR3 nucleotide sequence: TGTGCCAGCAGCGTAGTAGCGGCCAGCGGGGACGAGCAGTACTTC. This sequence encodes CASSVVAASGDEQYF.

This clonotype turned up a few times. V usage is TRBV7-3 and J usage is TRBJ2-7; unclear D gene. Germline CDR1 is SGHTA and CDR2 is FQGTGA. Trimming cost V 2 bases and J 5 bases, with 10 bases left between them. The length of the CDR3 is 13 residues. As DNA, the CDR3 is TGTGCCAGCAGCTTAGGACGGTGGGACGAGCAGTACTTC. Translated: CASSLGRWDEQYF.

Details on this clonotype: Compared with germline, one end of the junction differs, possibly owing to a read error. The genes are TRBV5-5 and TRBJ2-2; 16 nucleotides line up with TRBD2. This CDR3 region has 16 residues. The V gene's germline CDR1 is SGHKS and CDR2 YYEKEE (reference sequence). The CDR3 sequence is CASGLGLAGGTGELFF. CDR3 nucleotide sequence: TGTGCCAGCGGCTTGGGACTAGCGGGAGGGACCGGGGAGCTGTTTTTT. Together with reference TRBV5-5 and TRBJ2-2, the CDR3 gives the full variable domain: DAGVTQSPTHLIKTRGQQVTLRCSPISGHKSVSWYQQVLGQGPQFIFQYYEKEERGRGNFPDRFSARQFPNYSSELNVNALLLGDSALYLCASGLGLAGGTGELFFGEGSRLTVL.

Only a few counts were recorded for this clonotype. This chain links TRBV5-1 with TRBJ2-7; perhaps TRBD1 as D (6 bases). CDR1 and CDR2 from the germline V gene are SGHRS and YFSETQ. This CDR3 spans 12 amino acids. V lost 0 bases, J lost 11 bases, and 12 bases lay in between. The CDR3 spells CASSLDRDNEYF. The CDR3 bases are TGCGCCAGCAGCTTGGACAGGGACAACGAGTACTTC.

This chain uses TRBV15 with TRBJ2-1; D tentatively reads TRBD1 or TRBD2 (6 bases each). CDR1 and CDR2 (germline): LNHNV, YYDKDF (reference sequence). Trimming pared 0 bases from V and 4 bases from J, leaving 13 bases between. This CDR3 region has 16 residues. In nucleotides, the CDR3 is TGTGCCACCAGCAGAGATATCGGGGGCCTGTACAATGAGCAGTTCTTC. The encoded protein is CATSRDIGGLYNEQFF.

This clonotype was observed a handful of times. This sequence joins TRBV20-1 and TRBJ2-3; 11 bases map to TRBD2. The CDR3 extends over 15 amino acids. CDR1 and CDR2 from the germline V gene are DFQATT and SNEGSKA (reference sequence). V dropped 6 bases and J dropped 6; count of bases not matched to a gene: 11. The CDR3 DNA follows: TGCAGTGCCGATAGCGGGGGGGCCCCCCCGGATACGCAGTATTTT. Translation: CSADSGGAPPDTQYF.

In its sample, this clonotype was seen many times. This chain joins TRBV5-5 and TRBJ2-5; D gene unclear. The ends were cut back, 2 bases at V and 5 bases at J, with 13 bases in the middle. The CDR3 sequence is 14 residues long. In germline, CDR1 is SGHKS, CDR2 YYEKEE (reference sequence). The CDR3 nucleotides read TGTGCCAGCAGCTTCCGGACCCTCGAGGAGACCCAGTACTTC. Its protein is CASSFRTLEETQYF. The entire variable domain, with the rest obtained from reference TRBV5-5 and TRBJ2-5, is as follows: DAGVTQSPTHLIKTRGQQVTLRCSPISGHKSVSWYQQVLGQGPQFIFQYYEKEERGRGNFPDRFSARQFPNYSSELNVNALLLGDSALYLCASSFRTLEETQYFGPGTRLLVL.

The chain combines TRBV12-3 or TRBV12-4 with TRBJ2-3; D may match TRBD1 or TRBD2 (5 bases each). V was shortened by 8 bases and J by 2 bases, with 8 bases between the two germline ends. The CDR3 is 12 residues long. CDR3 sequence: CASGGTTDTQYF. CDR3 in DNA: TGTGCCAGCGGGGGTACCACAGATACGCAGTATTTT.

This rearrangement joins TRBV20-1 to TRBJ2-3; 9 bases align to TRBD1. J was trimmed by 5 bases and V by 1 base; bases with no gene match: 7. There are 15 residues in the CDR3. CDR1 DFQATT and CDR2 SNEGSKA come from the germline V gene (reference sequence). CDR3 DNA: TGCAGTGCTAGAGCACGGACAGGGGTGGGAGATACGCAGTATTTT. Translation gives CSARARTGVGDTQYF.

This clonotype is labeled as medium-sized. This rearrangement joins TRBV12-3 or TRBV12-4 to TRBJ2-5; D remains ambiguous. The V gene lost 6 bases and the J gene lost 8 bases, with 13 bases spanning the gap. The CDR3 is 12 amino acids. The CDR3 sequence is CASSFRRSTQYF. The CDR3 DNA follows: TGTGCCAGCAGCTTTCGTCGTTCCACCCAGTACTTC.

The chain combines TRBV5-1 with TRBJ1-1; tentative D call: TRBD1 (6 bases). This CDR3 spans 14 amino acids. V dropped 6 bases and J dropped 1 base, with 13 bases sitting between them. Germline-derived CDR1 and CDR2 are SGHRS and YFSETQ. CDR3 nucleotide sequence: TGCGCCAGCACTGAGGGGGTCGGGAACACTGAAGCTTTCTTT. This codes for CASTEGVGNTEAFF.

This clonotype has at least ten counts. The V call is TRBV27, the J call TRBJ2-6, with unresolved D. Per germline, CDR1 MNHEY and CDR2 SMNVEV (reference sequence). The V and J ends lost 4 bases and 0 bases respectively, with 7 bases between them. The CDR3 totals 15 residues. CDR3 DNA sequence: TGTGCCAGCAGTTCCCAGCCCTCTGGGGCCAACGTCCTGACTTTC. Its translation is CASSSQPSGANVLTF.

This clonotype qualifies as medium-sized (0.01 to 0.1%). The chain combines TRBV6-5 with TRBJ2-7; TRBD1 matches at 8 bases. The V gene end was trimmed by 0 bases and the J gene end by 4 bases; junction bases not matched to a gene: 5. The length of the CDR3 is 15 residues. Germline V lookup: CDR1 MNHEY, CDR2 SVGAGI. The CDR3 here is CASSYSTGATYEQYF. The DNA for the CDR3 is TGTGCCAGCAGTTACTCGACAGGGGCCACGTACGAGCAGTACTTC.

This clonotype was seen a handful of times. The chain is built from TRBV2 and TRBJ1-6, with TRBD1 identical over 8 bases. Trimming cost V 4 bases and J 6 bases; bases outside gene matches: 5. Germline values: CDR1 SNHLY, CDR2 FYNNEI. The CDR3 length is 15 residues. In DNA, the CDR3 is TGTGCCAGCAGTGTGACAGGGGAAAGTAATTCACCCCTCCACTTT. Its translation: CASSVTGESNSPLHF.

This clonotype has just a few counts. This chain joins TRBV24-1 and TRBJ2-5; D unresolved. The germline V gene has CDR1 KGHDR and CDR2 SFDVKD. This CDR3 is built from 15 residues. Trimming took 3 bases from V and 10 from J, leaving 20 bases between them. CDR3: CATSDDKGAKSDQYF. The CDR3 nucleotides are TGTGCCACCAGTGATGATAAAGGAGCGAAGAGTGACCAGTACTTC.

In regard to this clonotype: Its ends do not fully match the called genes, so a read error is possible. The genes are TRBV6-6 and TRBJ2-2; D remains unclear. This CDR3 spans 13 amino acids. The germline V gene has CDR1 MNHNY and CDR2 SVGAGI (reference sequence). CDR3 sequence: CVSSYRQSGELFF. Here the CDR3 DNA reads TGTGTCAGCAGTTATCGTCAGAGCGGGGAGCTGTTTTTT.